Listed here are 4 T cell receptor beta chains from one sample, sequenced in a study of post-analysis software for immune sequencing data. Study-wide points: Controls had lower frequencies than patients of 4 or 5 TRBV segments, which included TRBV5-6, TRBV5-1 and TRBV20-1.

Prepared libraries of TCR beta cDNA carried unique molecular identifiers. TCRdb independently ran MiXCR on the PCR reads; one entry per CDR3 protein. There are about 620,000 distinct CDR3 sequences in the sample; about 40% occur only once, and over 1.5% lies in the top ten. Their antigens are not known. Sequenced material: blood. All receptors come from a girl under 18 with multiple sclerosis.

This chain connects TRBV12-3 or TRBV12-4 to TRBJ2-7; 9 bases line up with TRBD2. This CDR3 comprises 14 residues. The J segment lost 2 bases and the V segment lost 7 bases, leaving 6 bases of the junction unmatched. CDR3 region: CASTLTSGTYEQYF. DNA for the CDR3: TGTGCCAGCACCCTGACTAGCGGCACCTACGAGCAGTACTTC.

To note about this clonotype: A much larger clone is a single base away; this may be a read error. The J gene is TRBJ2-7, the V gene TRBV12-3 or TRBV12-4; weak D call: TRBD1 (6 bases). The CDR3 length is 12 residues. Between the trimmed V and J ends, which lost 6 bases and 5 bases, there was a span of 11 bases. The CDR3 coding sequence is TGTGCCAGCAGCTGGGCAGGGGACGAGCAGTACTTC. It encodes CASSWAGDEQYF.

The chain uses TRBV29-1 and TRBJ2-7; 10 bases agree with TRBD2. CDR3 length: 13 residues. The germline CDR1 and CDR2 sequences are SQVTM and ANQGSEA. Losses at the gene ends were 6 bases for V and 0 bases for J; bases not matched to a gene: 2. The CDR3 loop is CSVGLAASYEQYF. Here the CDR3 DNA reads TGCAGCGTAGGACTAGCGGCCTCCTACGAGCAGTACTTC.

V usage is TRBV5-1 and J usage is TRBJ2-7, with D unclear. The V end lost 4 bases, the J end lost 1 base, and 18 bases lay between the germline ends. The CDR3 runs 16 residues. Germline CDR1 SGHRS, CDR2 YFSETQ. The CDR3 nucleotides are TGCGCCAGCAGCCTTTTGGACGGTGGTTCATCCTACGAGCAGTACTTC. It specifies CASSLLDGGSSYEQYF.